The rows below give T cell receptor beta chains drawn from one sample of a study of shared clonotypes between healthy human individuals. Sequenced by immunoSEQ multiplex PCR; TCRdb stores in-frame clones only, minus some. The table has over a million clones, 96% seen once; the top ten hold roughly 1.2%. Sequencing input: naive CD4+ T cells sorted from blood. The receptors here all came from a man aged 25-40 years in good health. CDR3s include the opening cysteine and the closing phenylalanine or tryptophan. The order of the fields is V gene, D gene, J gene, clone size, CDR3 protein, CDR3 DNA. D genes are given only for firm matches. Not all rows give a size; the values are once, few, many and, for expanded clones, a class.

TRBV4-1	NA	TRBJ2-1	once	CASSQNSYNEQFF	TGCGCCAGCAGCCAAAACAGTTACAATGAGCAGTTCTTC
TRBV4-1	TRBD2	TRBJ2-7	once	CASSQASGRSQQYF	TGCGCCAGCAGCCAGGCTAGCGGGAGGTCGCAGCAGTACTTC
TRBV7-7	NA	TRBJ2-2	once	CASSLRLNTGELFF	TGTGCTAGCAGCTTAAGGCTGAACACCGGGGAGCTGTTTTTT
TRBV4-1	NA	TRBJ1-3	NA	CASSHDGDRNTIYF	TGCGCCAGCAGCCACGACGGGGATAGAAACACCATATATTTT
TRBV19	NA	TRBJ2-7	NA	CATRRSSRGEQYF	TGTGCCACCCGTAGGTCGTCTAGAGGCGAGCAGTACTTC
TRBV5-1	TRBD2	TRBJ2-1	NA	CASSSGLAAYNEQFF	TGCGCCAGCAGCTCCGGACTAGCGGCCTACAATGAGCAGTTCTTC
TRBV6-5	TRBD1	TRBJ2-1	NA	CASRGQGVHEQFF	TGTGCCAGCAGGGGACAGGGTGTCCATGAGCAGTTCTTC
TRBV2	NA	TRBJ2-7	NA	CASRDPGRVRSHEQYF	TGTGCCAGCAGGGACCCGGGCAGAGTCCGGTCCCACGAGCAGTACTTC
TRBV11-2	NA	TRBJ2-7	NA	CASSLSPGFAYEQYF	TGTGCCAGCAGCTTATCGCCCGGTTTCGCCTACGAGCAGTACTTC
TRBV5-1	NA	TRBJ2-1	NA	CASSLGGRPLNEQFF	TGCGCCAGCAGCTTGGGGGGGAGGCCCCTCAATGAGCAGTTCTTC
TRBV10-3	TRBD2	TRBJ2-7	once	CAISESGGYEQYF	TGTGCCATCAGTGAGTCGGGAGGGTACGAGCAGTACTTC
TRBV28	NA	TRBJ2-1	NA	CASSGLYNEQFF	TGTGCCAGCAGTGGACTGTACAATGAGCAGTTCTTC
TRBV6-5	NA	TRBJ1-4	NA	CASSYMEKLFF	TGTGCCAGCAGTTACATGGAAAAACTGTTTTTT
TRBV7-2	NA	TRBJ1-1	once	CASSLGINEGRKF	TGTGCCAGCAGCTTAGGTATTAATGAGGGGCGGAAGTTT
TRBV29-1	NA	TRBJ1-5	NA	CSVEGESNQPQHF	TGCAGCGTTGAAGGAGAGAGCAATCAGCCCCAGCATTTT
TRBV19	NA	TRBJ1-5	NA	CASTQGSPNQPQHF	TGTGCCAGTACTCAGGGGTCCCCTAATCAGCCCCAGCATTTT
TRBV5-4	NA	TRBJ2-1	NA	CASSHYRDGNEQFF	TGTGCCAGCAGCCATTACAGGGATGGGAATGAGCAGTTCTTC
TRBV12-2	NA	TRBJ1-2	NA	CASRLAVTTGDQGGYTF	TGTGCAAGTCGCTTAGCCGTAACGACAGGGGACCAGGGTGGCTACACCTTC
TRBV30	TRBD2	TRBJ2-3	NA	CALLAGGGDTQYF	TGTGCCTTGCTAGCGGGAGGGGGGGATACGCAGTATTTT
TRBV4-1	TRBD2	TRBJ2-7	NA	CASSQDLPSPGLGLYEQYF	TGCGCCAGCAGCCAAGATTTGCCTTCCCCGGGACTAGGGCTCTACGAGCAGTACTTC
TRBV9	NA	TRBJ1-1	NA	CASSEDGRSVGRAEAFF	TGTGCCAGCAGTGAGGACGGACGGTCTGTAGGTAGGGCTGAAGCTTTCTTT
TRBV7-3	NA	TRBJ2-3	NA	CASSPTPGSFWSTDTQYF	TGTGCCAGCAGCCCAACCCCGGGCTCGTTCTGGAGCACAGATACGCAGTATTTT
TRBV15	TRBD1	TRBJ2-5	NA	CATSRKGQTFQETQYF	TGTGCCACCAGCAGAAAGGGACAGACCTTCCAAGAGACCCAGTACTTC
TRBV29-1	TRBD2	TRBJ2-3	NA	CSVPPLAGATQYF	TGCAGCGTCCCTCCATTAGCGGGAGCTACGCAGTATTTT
TRBV5-1	TRBD1	TRBJ2-3	NA	CASSFGQGHSTDTQYF	TGCGCCAGCAGCTTCGGACAGGGGCATAGCACAGATACGCAGTATTTT
TRBV15	TRBD2	TRBJ2-3	NA	CATSRDAVAGAGVPDTQYF	TGTGCCACCAGCAGAGATGCCGTGGCTGGAGCGGGAGTTCCAGATACGCAGTATTTT
TRBV9	NA	TRBJ2-7	NA	CASSVDQGNYEQYF	TGTGCCAGCAGCGTCGATCAGGGAAATTACGAGCAGTACTTC